This T cell receptor (beta chain) was obtained from a study of TIL therapy for anti-PD-1-resistant metastatic lung cancer (dated by TCRdb to the early 2020s). Some background on the complete study: Tumors were harvested before any PD-1/PD-L1 blockade; patients then received nivolumab, and those progressing received lymphodepletion, expanded TIL infusion and IL-2. Across the cohort, whole-exome sequencing showed a median non-synonymous tumor mutation burden of more than 1.3 mutations per megabase. Most of the cohort had lung adenocarcinoma, including a handful of EGFR-mutant tumors and two ALK-rearranged tumors, and half of the patients were either current or former smokers. T cell receptor beta sequencing of tumor and peripheral blood was used to follow clonotypes across the tumor, the expanded TIL product and serial blood samples. Enrolled patients had a median age of roughly 54 years (range about 38-80) and a median tumor PD-L1 proportion score of approximately 6.6%. What the authors observed across the whole study: The study protocol defined all tumor marker inferences as exploratory. The cohort was highly selected, including more treatment-naive, never-smoker and oncogene-addicted patients than is typical, which limits generalizability. Clonotypes from the infused TIL partially replaced the baseline peripheral repertoire and then declined over months, and persistence showed no apparent association with response.

TCR beta CDR3 regions were amplified from genomic DNA with the immunoSEQ v3 hsTCRB kit using bias-controlled multiplex PCR. An Illumina NextSeq 500 was used to sequence the TCR libraries, reaching some 2 million read pairs at survey level or about 5-6.5 million at deep level. Per the original workflow: V, D and J genes were assigned, non-productive sequences were removed, and clonality was reported by immunoSEQ Analyzer software. Repertoires were compared using productive Simpson clonality and Morisita overlap index of productive TRB rearrangements between infused TIL and blood. The absolute count of a clonotype in blood was estimated by multiplying the lymphocyte count by the CD3+ fraction and by the productive frequency of the clone. TCRdb limited this immuneACCESS table to in-frame rearrangements with V and J called. A share of clones is missing; checked studies link under half to unresolved V genes, and the rest is unexplained. The DNA gave D and trimming, while V, J and clone size come from that table. The sample table contains about 15,000 clones; only one count was recorded for more than 75% of them. Of the sample, 0.65% to 0.9% falls within the top ten clones.

This specimen's time point label, per the study, means: pre-treatment sample, taken before nivolumab and TIL therapy. A phase I trial run at two centers enrolled adults with stage 4 NSCLC between October 2017 and 2020. The samples were drawn from an open-label, single-arm phase I trial testing tumor-infiltrating lymphocyte therapy combined with nivolumab in advanced non-small cell lung cancer. Mononuclear cells from blood collected in EDTA tubes were isolated on a Ficoll gradient and snap-frozen as pellets, and DNA was then extracted using a Qiagen mini-prep kit. CDR1 and CDR2 are read off the germline V gene as MDHEN and SYDVKM. V is cut by 6 bases and J by 0 bases, and the space between the germline ends is 15 bases. The CDR3 sequence holds 16 residues, the cysteine and phenylalanine included. The CDR3 DNA has 48 bases and is translated from base 1. Worth noting for this clone: No antigen is known for it. No base quality values were provided; no much bigger clone lies one nucleotide off.

The sample here was blood, taken at baseline. This receptor was identified in a person aged 25 to 85 with non-small cell lung cancer. The chain is made from TRBV28 and TRBJ1-3; no D gene is confidently identified. The CDR3 reads CASSPYDMASGNTIYF. The DNA reads TGTGCCAGCAGCCCCTACGACATGGCCTCTGGAAACACCATATATTTT.